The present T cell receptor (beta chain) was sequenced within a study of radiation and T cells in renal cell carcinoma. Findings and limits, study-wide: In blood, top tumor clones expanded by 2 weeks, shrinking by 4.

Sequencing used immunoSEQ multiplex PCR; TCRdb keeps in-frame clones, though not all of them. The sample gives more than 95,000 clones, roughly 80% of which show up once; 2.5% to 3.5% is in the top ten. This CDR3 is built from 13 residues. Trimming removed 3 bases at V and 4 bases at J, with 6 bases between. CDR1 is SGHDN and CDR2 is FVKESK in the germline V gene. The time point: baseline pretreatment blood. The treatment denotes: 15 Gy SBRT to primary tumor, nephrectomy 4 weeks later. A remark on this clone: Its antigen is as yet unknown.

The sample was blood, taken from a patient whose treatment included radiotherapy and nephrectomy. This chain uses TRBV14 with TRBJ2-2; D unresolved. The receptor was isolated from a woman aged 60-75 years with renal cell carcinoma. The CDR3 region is CASSQFSTGELFF. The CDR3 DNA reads TGTGCCAGCAGCCAGTTTAGCACCGGGGAGCTGTTTTTT.